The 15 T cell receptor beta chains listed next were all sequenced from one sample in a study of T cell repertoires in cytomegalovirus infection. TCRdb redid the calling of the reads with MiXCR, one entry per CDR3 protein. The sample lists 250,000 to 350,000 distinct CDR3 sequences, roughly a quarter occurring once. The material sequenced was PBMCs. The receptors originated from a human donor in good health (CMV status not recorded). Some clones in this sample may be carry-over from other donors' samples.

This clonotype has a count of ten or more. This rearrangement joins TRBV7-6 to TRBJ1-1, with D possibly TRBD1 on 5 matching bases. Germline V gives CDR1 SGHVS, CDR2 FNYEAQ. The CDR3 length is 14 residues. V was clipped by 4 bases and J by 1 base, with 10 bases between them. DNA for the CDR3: TGTGCCAGCAGCTCAGGGTTCGGGAACACTGAAGCTTTCTTT. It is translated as CASSSGFGNTEAFF. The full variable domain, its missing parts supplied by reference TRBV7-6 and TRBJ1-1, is GAGVSQSPRYKVTKRGQDVALRCDPISGHVSLYWYRQALGQGPEFLTYFNYEAQQDKSGLPNDRFSAERPEGSISTLTIQRTEQRDSAMYRCASSSGFGNTEAFFGQGTRLTVV.

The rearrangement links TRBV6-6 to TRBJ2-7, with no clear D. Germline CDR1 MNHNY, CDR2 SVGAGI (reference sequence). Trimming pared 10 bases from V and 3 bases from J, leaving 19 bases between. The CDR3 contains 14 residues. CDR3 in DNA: TGTGCCACTGCCCCGGCGTCCGCTAACTACGAGCAGTACTTC. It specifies CATAPASANYEQYF.

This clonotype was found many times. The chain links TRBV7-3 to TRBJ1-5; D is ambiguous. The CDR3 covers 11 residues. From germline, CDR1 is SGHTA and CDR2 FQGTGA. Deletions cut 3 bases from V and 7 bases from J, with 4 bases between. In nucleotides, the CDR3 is TGTGCCAGCAGCTTTTGGCAGCCCCAGCATTTT. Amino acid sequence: CASSFWQPQHF.

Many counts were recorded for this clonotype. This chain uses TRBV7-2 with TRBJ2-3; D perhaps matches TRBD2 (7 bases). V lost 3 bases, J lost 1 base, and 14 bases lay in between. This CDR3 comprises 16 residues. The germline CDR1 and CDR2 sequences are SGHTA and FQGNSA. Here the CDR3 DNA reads TGTGCCAGCAGCTTCCTAGGGGGGAGGGGCACAGATACGCAGTATTTT. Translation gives CASSFLGGRGTDTQYF. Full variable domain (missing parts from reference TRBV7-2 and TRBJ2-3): GAGVSQSPSNKVTEKGKDVELRCDPISGHTALYWYRQSLGQGLEFLIYFQGNSAPDKSGLPSDRFSAERTGGSVSTLTIQRTQQEDSAVYLCASSFLGGRGTDTQYFGPGTRLTVL.

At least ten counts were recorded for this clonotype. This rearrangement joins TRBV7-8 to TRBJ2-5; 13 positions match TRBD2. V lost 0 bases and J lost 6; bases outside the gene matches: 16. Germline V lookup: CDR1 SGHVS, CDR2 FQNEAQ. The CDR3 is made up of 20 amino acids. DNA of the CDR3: TGTGCCAGCAGCTTAGCAACCCTAAAACCGGGACTAGCGGGATGGAAGACCCAGTACTTC. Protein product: CASSLATLKPGLAGWKTQYF. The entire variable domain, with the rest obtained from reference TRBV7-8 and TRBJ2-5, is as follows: GAGVSQSPRYKVAKRGQDVALRCDPISGHVSLFWYQQALGQGPEFLTYFQNEAQLDKSGLPSDRFFAERPEGSVSTLKIQRTQQEDSAVYLCASSLATLKPGLAGWKTQYFGPGTRLLVL.

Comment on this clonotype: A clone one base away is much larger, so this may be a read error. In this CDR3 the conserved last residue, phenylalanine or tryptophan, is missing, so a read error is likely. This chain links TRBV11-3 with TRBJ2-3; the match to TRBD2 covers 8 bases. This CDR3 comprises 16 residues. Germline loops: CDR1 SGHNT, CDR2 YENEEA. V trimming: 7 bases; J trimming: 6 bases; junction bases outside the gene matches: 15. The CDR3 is CASNLQGAGAGDTQYL. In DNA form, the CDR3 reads TGTGCCAGCAACCTCCAGGGAGCGGGGGCCGGGGATACGCAGTATCTT.

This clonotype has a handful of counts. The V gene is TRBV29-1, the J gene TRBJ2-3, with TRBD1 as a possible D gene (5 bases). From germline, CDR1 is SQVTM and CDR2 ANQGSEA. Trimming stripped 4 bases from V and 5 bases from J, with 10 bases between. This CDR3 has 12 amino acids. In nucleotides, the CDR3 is TGCAGCGTTGGTCAGGGTTTAGATACGCAGTATTTT. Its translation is CSVGQGLDTQYF.

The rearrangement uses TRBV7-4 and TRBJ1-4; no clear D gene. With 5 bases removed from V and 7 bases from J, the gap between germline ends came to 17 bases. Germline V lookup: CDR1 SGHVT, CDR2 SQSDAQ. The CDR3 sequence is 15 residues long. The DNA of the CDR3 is TGTGCCAGCAGCCTCCAGACTGGTTACCTTGAAAAACTGTTTTTT. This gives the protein CASSLQTGYLEKLFF.

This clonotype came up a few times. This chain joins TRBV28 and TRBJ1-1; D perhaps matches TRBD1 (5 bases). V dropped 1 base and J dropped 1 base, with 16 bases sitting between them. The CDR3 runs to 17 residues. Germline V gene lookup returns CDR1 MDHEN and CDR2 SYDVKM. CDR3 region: CASSLFRRGQGNTEAFF. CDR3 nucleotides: TGTGCCAGCAGTTTATTTCGTCGGGGTCAGGGGAACACTGAAGCTTTCTTT. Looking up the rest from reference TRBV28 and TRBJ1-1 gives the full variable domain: DVKVTQSSRYLVKRTGEKVFLECVQDMDHENMFWYRQDPGLGLRLIYFSYDVKMKEKGDIPEGYSVSREKKERFSLILESASTNQTSMYLCASSLFRRGQGNTEAFFGQGTRLTVV.

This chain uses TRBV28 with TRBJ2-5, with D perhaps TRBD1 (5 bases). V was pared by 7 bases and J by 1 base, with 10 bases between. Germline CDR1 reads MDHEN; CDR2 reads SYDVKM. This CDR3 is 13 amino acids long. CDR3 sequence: CASKKDSQETQYF. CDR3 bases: TGTGCCAGCAAAAAAGACAGCCAAGAGACCCAGTACTTC.

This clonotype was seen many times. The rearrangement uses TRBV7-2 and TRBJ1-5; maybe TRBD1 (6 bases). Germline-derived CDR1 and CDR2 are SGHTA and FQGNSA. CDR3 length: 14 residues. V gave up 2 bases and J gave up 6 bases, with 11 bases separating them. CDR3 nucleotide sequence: TGTGCCAGCAGCTTAAAGCAGGGGACTCAGCCCCAGCATTTT. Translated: CASSLKQGTQPQHF.

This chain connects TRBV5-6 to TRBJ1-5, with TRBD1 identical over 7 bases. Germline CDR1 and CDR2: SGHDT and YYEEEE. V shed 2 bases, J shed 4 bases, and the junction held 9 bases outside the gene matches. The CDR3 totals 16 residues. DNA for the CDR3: TGTGCCAGCAGCTTACGACGGACAGGAACGAATCAGCCCCAGCATTTT. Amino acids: CASSLRRTGTNQPQHF.

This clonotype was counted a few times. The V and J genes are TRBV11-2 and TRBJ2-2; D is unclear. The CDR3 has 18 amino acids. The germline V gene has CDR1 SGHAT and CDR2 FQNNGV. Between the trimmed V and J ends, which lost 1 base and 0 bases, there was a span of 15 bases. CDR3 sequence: CASSLVRMGYTNTGELFF. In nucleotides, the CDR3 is TGTGCCAGCAGCTTAGTTCGAATGGGGTATACGAACACCGGGGAGCTGTTTTTT.

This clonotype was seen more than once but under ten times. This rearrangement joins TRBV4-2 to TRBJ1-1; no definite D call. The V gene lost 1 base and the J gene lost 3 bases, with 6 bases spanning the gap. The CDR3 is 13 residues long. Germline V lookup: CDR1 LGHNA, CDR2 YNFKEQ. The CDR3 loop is CASSQGRDTEAFF. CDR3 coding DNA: TGTGCCAGCAGCCAAGGAAGGGACACTGAAGCTTTCTTT.

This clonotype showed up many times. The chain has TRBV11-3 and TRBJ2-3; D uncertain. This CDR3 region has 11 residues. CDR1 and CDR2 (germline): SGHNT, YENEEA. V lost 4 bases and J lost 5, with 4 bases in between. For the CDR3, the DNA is TGTGCCAGCAGCTCCGGAGATACGCAGTATTTT. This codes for CASSSGDTQYF.